Each of the 13 T cell receptor beta chains below was sequenced from the same sample in a study of neurological immune-mediated disorders. TCRdb redid the calling of the 5' RACE reads with MiXCR, one entry per CDR3 protein. The sample holds roughly 70,000 distinct CDR3 sequences, around 5.2% seen once. Sequenced sample: PBMCs. The receptor source for this set is a woman in her thirties with multiple sclerosis.

This clonotype was seen ten or more times. The J gene is TRBJ2-3, the V gene TRBV5-1, with 8 bases matching TRBD1. This CDR3 has 15 residues. Germline assignment: CDR1 SGHRS and CDR2 YFSETQ. The junction had 3 bases not matched to a gene; V was cut back by 0 bases and J by 3 bases. CDR3 in amino acids: CASSLGQGATDTQYF. The DNA of the CDR3 is TGCGCCAGCAGCTTGGGGCAGGGGGCGACAGATACGCAGTATTTT. Complete variable domain (other parts from reference TRBV5-1 and TRBJ2-3): KAGVTQTPRYLIKTRGQQVTLSCSPISGHRSVSWYQQTPGQGLQFLFEYFSETQRNKGNFPGRFSGRQFSNSRSEMNVSTLELGDSALYLCASSLGQGATDTQYFGPGTRLTVL.

This clonotype occurred many times. This sequence joins TRBV24-1 and TRBJ2-1; 7 bases match TRBD1. J was trimmed by 5 bases and V by 4 bases; bases with no gene match: 7. This CDR3 region has 15 residues. The germline V gene has CDR1 KGHDR and CDR2 SFDVKD. CDR3 in amino acids: CATSDRAGGHNEQFF. The CDR3, as DNA: TGTGCCACCAGTGACCGGGCAGGGGGACACAATGAGCAGTTCTTC.

This clonotype was recorded at least ten times. As DNA, the CDR3 is TGTGCCAGCAGGCGGGAGGGAGTGGCCAACGTCCTGACTTTC. It encodes CASRREGVANVLTF. The chain carries TRBV2 and TRBJ2-6, with TRBD2 matching 9 bases. This CDR3 region has 14 residues. Germline lookup yields CDR1 SNHLY and CDR2 FYNNEI. Losses at the gene ends were 6 bases for V and 6 bases for J; bases not matched to a gene: 3.

V is TRBV20-1 and J is TRBJ2-5, with no clear D. Germline V lookup: CDR1 DFQATT, CDR2 SNEGSKA (reference sequence). This CDR3 spans 13 amino acids. Trimming took 3 bases from V and 3 from J, leaving 11 bases between them. In DNA form, the CDR3 reads TGCAGTGCTAGTGACGGGCCCAAAGAGACCCAGTACTTC. It yields the protein CSASDGPKETQYF.

This clonotype was counted ten times or more. The gene calls are TRBV12-3 or TRBV12-4 and TRBJ2-7, with 7 bases aligning to TRBD2. V was clipped by 8 bases and J by 7 bases; unmatched bases: 5. The CDR3 sequence is 11 residues long. The DNA of the CDR3 is TGTGCCAGCGGGGCGGGGGAAGAGCAGTACTTC. Translating gives CASGAGEEQYF.

This clonotype was observed many times. CDR3 nucleotides: TGTGCCAGCAGCCCGCCCGGGGGGACAAATTCTGAAGCTTTCTTT. Amino acids: CASSPPGGTNSEAFF. The chain joins TRBV6-5 to TRBJ1-1; the D gene is possibly TRBD1 (6 bases). V shed 6 bases and J shed 6 bases, with 20 bases lying between them. Germline V CDR1 and CDR2: MNHEY, SVGAGI. The length of the CDR3 is 15 residues.

In this sample, this clonotype turned up many times. The gene calls are TRBV20-1 and TRBJ1-5; 7 bases agree with TRBD1. V shed 2 bases and J 3 bases; nucleotides not matched to a gene: 4. Germline V CDR1 and CDR2: DFQATT, SNEGSKA (reference sequence). CDR3 size: 14 residues. CDR3: CSARHRGLNQPQHF. CDR3 DNA sequence: TGCAGTGCTAGACACAGGGGTCTCAATCAGCCCCAGCATTTT.

This clonotype showed up many times. V is TRBV12-3 or TRBV12-4 and J is TRBJ2-7; D possibly matches TRBD1 or TRBD2 (5 bases each). This CDR3 spans 12 amino acids. Trimming left V 7 bases short and J 6 bases short, with 13 bases between. CDR3 sequence reads: CASKKVGVEQYF. The CDR3 DNA sequence: TGTGCCAGCAAAAAGGTGGGGGTCGAGCAGTACTTC.

This clonotype was observed many times. The CDR3 DNA sequence: TGTGCCACCAGCAGAGATGCGGGGGGGGGAGATACGCAGTATTTT. Amino acid sequence: CATSRDAGGGDTQYF. The chain couples TRBV15 to TRBJ2-3, with 9 bases lining up with TRBD2. The ends lost 0 bases at V and 5 bases at J; junction bases unmatched: 3. Germline CDR1 and CDR2: LNHNV and YYDKDF (reference sequence). The CDR3 runs 15 residues.

This clonotype was detected many times. This CDR3 is CASSSGGISTDTQYF. In nucleotides, the CDR3 is TGTGCCAGCAGCTCCGGGGGGATTAGCACAGATACGCAGTATTTT. The chain has TRBV5-5 and TRBJ2-3; 7 bases agree with TRBD2. CDR3 size: 15 residues. The germline CDR1 and CDR2 sequences are SGHKS and YYEKEE (reference sequence). The trim removed 3 bases at V and 0 bases at J, leaving 4 bases unmatched. Full variable domain (outside the CDR3, taken from reference TRBV5-5 and TRBJ2-3): DAGVTQSPTHLIKTRGQQVTLRCSPISGHKSVSWYQQVLGQGPQFIFQYYEKEERGRGNFPDRFSARQFPNYSSELNVNALLLGDSALYLCASSSGGISTDTQYFGPGTRLTVL.

As concerns this clonotype: An end of the junction differs from the germline gene, which may be a read error. The chain uses TRBV20-1 and TRBJ2-3; the D is unclear. The CDR3 totals 14 residues. Germline V gene lookup returns CDR1 DFQATT and CDR2 SNEGSKA (reference sequence). Here the CDR3 reads CSAGDDLRTDTQYF. CDR3 DNA: TGCAGTGCTGGAGATGACCTACGCACAGATACGCAGTATTTT.

This clonotype came up many times. The chain recombines TRBV5-1 with TRBJ2-3; D is possibly TRBD1 (6 bases). The CDR3 has 15 residues. Germline V gene data show CDR1 as SGHRS and CDR2 as YFSETQ. The V gene lost 4 bases and the J gene lost 1 base, with 13 bases spanning the gap. CDR3 sequence: CASSASDSRTDTQYF. In DNA form, the CDR3 reads TGCGCCAGCAGCGCCTCGGACAGTCGCACAGATACGCAGTATTTT.

This clonotype was picked up many times. The V and J genes are TRBV20-1 and TRBJ1-2, with TRBD1 matching 7 bases. The ends lost 4 bases at V and 8 bases at J; junction bases unmatched: 16. The germline V gene encodes CDR1 DFQATT and CDR2 SNEGSKA (reference sequence). CDR3 length: 15 amino acids. CDR3 nucleotide sequence: TGCAGTGCTACCCAGGGGAGGGGGCGAGGTTACGGCTACACCTTC. It encodes CSATQGRGRGYGYTF.